What follows describes a single T cell receptor (beta chain). Its antigen specificity is not known. Within one base of it there is no much larger clone, and no base qualities were kept. For sequencing, an Illumina HiSeq 1500 was employed. Using fastp trimming at Q25 and MiXCR clonotype assembly, TCRdb reanalyzed the public sequencing data and kept in-frame beta chains. Records with the same CDR3 protein are collapsed into one entry carrying the most frequent genes and DNA. This sample has approximately 500,000 distinct CDR3 sequences in its table, and approximately 10% of those were observed once. The ten largest clones represent 10% of the sample. The sample comes from a study of T cell repertoires in cytomegalovirus infection (dated by TCRdb to between 2018 and 2020). At the level of the whole study: Because public TCR beta signatures pointed to carriage of CMV infection together with the matching HLA type, the HLA type of each donor mattered for the analysis.

Summary of the overall study and its limitations: The ex vivo response was dominated by HLA-C-restricted CMV-specific TCR beta clonotypes, which also provided the single most frequent clonotype in two of eight donors. In both this cohort and an independent roughly 350-donor cohort, the cumulative frequency of public TCR beta family members distinguished carriers of CMV infection plus the relevant HLA type.

The CDR3 spans 14 residues, from the cysteine through the phenylalanine. Only the CDR3 region is kept as DNA, spanning 42 bases read in frame from base 1. Deletion took 3 bases off V and 0 bases off J, with a span of 9 bases between the germline ends. For CDR1 and CDR2, the germline V gene (reference sequence) lists GTSNPN and SVGIG. The sequence was obtained from a human donor in good health (CMV status not recorded). Some clones in this sample may be carry-over from other donors' samples. Sequencing was carried out using PBMCs. The chain was built from TRBV30 and TRBJ1-3, with no confident D gene call. The CDR3 sequence is CAWRVIGSGNTIYF. The sequenced DNA is TGTGCCTGGAGGGTGATTGGCTCTGGAAACACCATATATTTT.